A single sample gave rise to the 30 T cell receptor beta chains below, sequenced in a study of blood T cell repertoires in COVID-19. TCRdb keeps only in-frame clones here, not all; method: immunoSEQ multiplex PCR. The sample includes tens of thousands of clones, approximately 79% of them seen just once. Sequenced sample: peripheral blood. Every receptor here comes from an elderly woman with active or convalescent COVID-19.

The chain recombines TRBV18 with TRBJ2-7; D is uncertain. V was trimmed by 3 bases and J by 1 base, leaving 10 bases between them. Germline-derived CDR1 and CDR2 are KGHSH and LQKENI. The CDR3 is 14 amino acids. The DNA for the CDR3 is TGTGCCAGCTCACCCGAACGCACATCCTACGAGCAGTACTTC. Protein product: CASSPERTSYEQYF.

V and J are TRBV9 and TRBJ2-1; 10 nucleotides match TRBD2. Germline values: CDR1 SGDLS, CDR2 YYNGEE. The CDR3 has 17 amino acids. V lost 2 bases and J lost 4; bases outside the gene matches: 9. CDR3 in DNA: TGTGCCAGCAGCGTGAGTACTAGCGGGGTAGTATACAATGAGCAGTTCTTC. This translates into CASSVSTSGVVYNEQFF.

This sequence joins TRBV18 and TRBJ2-7; 7 bases match TRBD1. The V gene's germline CDR1 is KGHSH and CDR2 LQKENI. Trimming cost V 3 bases and J 1 base; bases outside gene matches: 6. This CDR3 is 15 amino acids long. The DNA for the CDR3 is TGTGCCAGCTCACCTGAACAGGGGTATTCCTACGAGCAGTACTTC. Translated, it gives CASSPEQGYSYEQYF.

The CDR3 here is CASSFEGAGYNSPLHF. The CDR3 DNA sequence: TGTGCCAGCAGTTTCGAGGGGGCAGGGTATAATTCACCCCTCCACTTT. The chain carries TRBV27 and TRBJ1-6; 7 nucleotides line up with TRBD1. The germline CDR1 and CDR2 sequences are MNHEY and SMNVEV (reference sequence). This CDR3 contains 16 residues. Losses at the gene ends were 3 bases for V and 4 bases for J; bases not matched to a gene: 6.

To note about this clone: The identical CDR3 is also encoded by other nucleotide sequences in the sample. The chain couples TRBV18 to TRBJ1-1, with a possible D match to TRBD1 (5 bases). Trimming pared 3 bases from V and 1 base from J, leaving 6 bases between. The germline gives CDR1 KGHSH, CDR2 LQKENI. This CDR3 spans 13 amino acids. The CDR3 reads CASSPTGNTEAFF. The DNA for the CDR3 is TGTGCCAGCTCACCCACAGGGAACACTGAAGCTTTCTTT. Full variable domain (remainder filled in from reference TRBV18 and TRBJ1-1): NAGVMQNPRHLVRRRGQEARLRCSPMKGHSHVYWYRQLPEEGLKFMVYLQKENIIDESGMPKERFSAEFPKEGPSILRIQQVVRGDSAAYFCASSPTGNTEAFFGQGTRLTVV.

The genes are TRBV3-1 (or the pseudogene TRBV3-2) and TRBJ2-5; TRBD2 matches at 7 bases. The trim removed 0 bases at V and 4 bases at J, leaving 5 bases unmatched. The CDR3 extends over 15 amino acids. Germline-derived CDR1 and CDR2 are LGHDT and YNNKEL (reference sequence). The CDR3 DNA is TGTGCCAGCAGCCAAGATTGGGGGGGAAGAGAGACCCAGTACTTC. This sequence encodes CASSQDWGGRETQYF.

The V gene is TRBV19, the J gene TRBJ2-1; D possibly corresponds to TRBD2 (6 bases). Trimming removed 6 bases from V and 7 bases from J, with 10 bases in between. The CDR3 covers 12 residues. The germline V gene has CDR1 LNHDA and CDR2 SQIVND (reference sequence). The CDR3 sequence is CASSGSRNEQFF. The DNA of the CDR3 is TGTGCCAGTAGCGGGAGTAGAAATGAGCAGTTCTTC.

The V and J genes are TRBV12-3 or TRBV12-4 and TRBJ1-1; perhaps TRBD1 as D (5 bases). The CDR3 has 13 residues. Between the trimmed V and J ends, which lost 5 bases and 8 bases, there was a span of 15 bases. The chain's CDR3 is CASSILTVPEAFF. The CDR3 DNA sequence: TGTGCCAGCAGTATACTGACAGTCCCCGAAGCTTTCTTT.

The chain joins TRBV20-1 to TRBJ1-2; D unresolved. Germline V gene sequence: CDR1 DFQATT, CDR2 SNEGSKA (reference sequence). Trimming removed 3 bases at V and 3 bases at J, with 20 bases between. This CDR3 spans 16 amino acids. CDR3 loop: CSASVGRRSGDYGYTF. In DNA form, the CDR3 reads TGCAGTGCTAGTGTGGGCAGGCGTAGCGGGGACTATGGCTACACCTTC.

The rearrangement uses TRBV7-2 and TRBJ2-1, with D hard to call. The V end was cut by 2 bases, the J end by 6 bases, with 8 bases between. CDR1 and CDR2 (germline): SGHTA, FQGNSA. This CDR3 has 13 amino acids. This CDR3 reads CASSLPVFNEQFF. The CDR3 DNA follows: TGTGCCAGCAGCTTACCAGTATTCAATGAGCAGTTCTTC.

The chain uses TRBV7-9 and TRBJ2-7, with D uncertain. Trimming pared 2 bases from V and 7 bases from J, leaving 9 bases between. The germline V gene has CDR1 SEHNR and CDR2 FQNEAQ (reference sequence). The CDR3 extends over 12 amino acids. The chain's CDR3 is CASSLSTMEQYF. The CDR3 coding sequence is TGTGCCAGCAGCTTATCTACCATGGAGCAGTACTTC.

The rearrangement uses TRBV2 and TRBJ2-3; 7 bases fit TRBD1. Unmatched junction bases numbered 12, after V lost 8 bases and J lost 4 bases. The CDR3 runs to 15 residues. Germline V gives CDR1 SNHLY, CDR2 FYNNEI. Here the CDR3 DNA reads TGTGCCAGCCTAGGAGGAACAGGGGTCTCAGATACGCAGTATTTT. It is translated as CASLGGTGVSDTQYF.

The rearrangement links TRBV6-5 to TRBJ1-2, with a possible D match to TRBD1 (6 bases). In germline, CDR1 is MNHEY, CDR2 SVGAGI. Trimming removed 6 bases at V and 2 bases at J, with 10 bases between. This CDR3 region has 13 residues. Here the CDR3 reads CASRPQGNYGYTF. In DNA, the CDR3 is TGTGCCAGCAGACCCCAGGGGAACTATGGCTACACCTTC.

The table lists this clone with a count of one. This sequence joins TRBV18 and TRBJ2-3, with a possible D match to TRBD2 (5 bases). The CDR3 contains 13 residues. Deletions cut 6 bases from V and 5 bases from J, with 12 bases between. In germline, CDR1 is KGHSH, CDR2 LQKENI. The CDR3 DNA reads TGTGCCAGCTCGGCGCTTGAGGGAGATACGCAGTATTTT. Translation gives CASSALEGDTQYF.

The V call is TRBV28, the J call TRBJ1-2, with 9 bases that match TRBD1. V shed 8 bases and J 8 bases; nucleotides not matched to a gene: 9. The CDR3 is 13 residues long. Germline CDR1 reads MDHEN; CDR2 reads SYDVKM. CDR3 residues: CASLGTGMEGYTF. In nucleotides, the CDR3 is TGTGCCAGCCTTGGGACAGGGATGGAGGGCTACACCTTC.

This clone has only one observation. V gene TRBV7-9 combines with J gene TRBJ1-2; 7 nucleotides agree with TRBD1. The V segment lost 4 bases and the J segment 2 bases; nucleotides outside the gene matches: 7. The CDR3 is made up of 15 amino acids. The germline V gene has CDR1 SEHNR and CDR2 FQNEAQ (reference sequence). CDR3 DNA sequence: TGTGCCAGCAGCTCTGCCTGGACAGGAAACTATGGCTACACCTTC. As protein: CASSSAWTGNYGYTF.

V gene TRBV5-6 combines with J gene TRBJ2-5; D not certain. The CDR3 is 12 amino acids. V gave up 4 bases and J gave up 2 bases, with 6 bases separating them. Germline V gives CDR1 SGHDT, CDR2 YYEEEE. The CDR3 here is CASSVLQETQYF. The CDR3 nucleotides read TGTGCCAGCAGCGTATTGCAAGAGACCCAGTACTTC.

This chain links TRBV27 with TRBJ2-1; 9 bases fit TRBD1. Germline V gives CDR1 MNHEY, CDR2 SMNVEV (reference sequence). The V gene end was trimmed by 6 bases and the J gene end by 5 bases; junction bases not matched to a gene: 5. The CDR3 has 14 amino acids. The CDR3 DNA sequence: TGTGCCAGCAGCCCGGACAGGGGCCACAATGAGCAGTTCTTC. It is translated as CASSPDRGHNEQFF.

This clone was seen once. This chain connects TRBV12-3 or TRBV12-4 to TRBJ1-5; D is possibly TRBD1 (6 bases). V was trimmed by 7 bases and J by 6 bases, leaving 13 bases between them. The CDR3 covers 13 residues. CDR3 sequence reads: CASTDGQSQPQHF. The CDR3 DNA is TGTGCCAGCACCGATGGACAGAGTCAGCCCCAGCATTTT.

Here the CDR3 reads CASRTAGGENTEAFF. CDR3 coding DNA: TGTGCCAGCAGGACAGCAGGGGGCGAGAACACTGAAGCTTTCTTT. V usage is TRBV27 and J usage is TRBJ1-1, with TRBD1 matching 8 bases. Germline trimming cut 6 bases from V and 1 base from J; bases unmatched to any gene: 7. From germline, CDR1 is MNHEY and CDR2 SMNVEV (reference sequence). The CDR3 consists of 15 residues.

The rearrangement joins TRBV7-2 to TRBJ2-7, with D unclear. Per the germline V gene, CDR1 is SGHTA and CDR2 is FQGNSA. The CDR3 covers 14 residues. The germline V and J ends were trimmed by 5 bases and 3 bases, with 14 bases remaining between them. The CDR3 DNA reads as TGTGCCAGCAGCCCGCTCGGGTACCTCTACGAGCAGTACTTC. The encoded protein is CASSPLGYLYEQYF.

The chain is built from TRBV5-3 and TRBJ2-1, with 8 bases aligning to TRBD1. TRBV5-3 is flagged as an ORF with uncertain function. The CDR3 sequence is 17 residues long. Trimming at V came to 4 bases and at J to 7 bases, leaving 16 bases not matched to a gene. The DNA of the CDR3 is TGTGCCAGAAGCCCAAGATCAGGGGGCGCGAGGGTAAATGAGCAGTTCTTC. Protein sequence: CARSPRSGGARVNEQFF.

The V gene is TRBV7-8, the J gene TRBJ1-3, with D perhaps TRBD1 (6 bases). CDR1 SGHVS and CDR2 FQNEAQ come from the germline V gene. This CDR3 comprises 15 residues. The V and J ends lost 3 bases and 3 bases respectively, with 12 bases between them. CDR3 protein: CASSFGGAGGNTIYF. DNA for the CDR3: TGTGCCAGCAGCTTTGGGGGGGCTGGTGGAAACACCATATATTTT.

The V gene is TRBV2, the J gene TRBJ2-7; D possibly corresponds to TRBD1 (6 bases). Trimming took off 3 bases at V and 3 bases at J, with 12 bases between the two ends. This CDR3 is built from 14 residues. Germline assignment: CDR1 SNHLY and CDR2 FYNNEI. The CDR3 DNA is TGTGCCAGCAGTGACTGGTCAGGGGACTACGAGCAGTACTTC. Its translation is CASSDWSGDYEQYF.

The rearrangement uses TRBV5-1 and TRBJ2-7; 7 nucleotides agree with TRBD2. V was clipped by 0 bases and J by 6 bases; unmatched bases: 6. Germline V gene lookup returns CDR1 SGHRS and CDR2 YFSETQ. The CDR3 consists of 14 residues. The CDR3 spells CASSLVASGGEQYF. In nucleotides, the CDR3 is TGCGCCAGCAGCTTGGTGGCTAGCGGCGGCGAGCAGTACTTC.

This clone has only one observation. The rearrangement links TRBV2 to TRBJ1-2; possible D gene TRBD1, 5 bases. CDR3 size: 11 residues. Germline CDR1 and CDR2: SNHLY and FYNNEI. The V end lost 9 bases, the J end lost 8 bases, and 13 bases lay between the germline ends. CDR3 nucleotides: TGTGCCAGAAGAGACAGTGGCGGCTACACCTTC. Protein: CARRDSGGYTF.

The chain combines TRBV11-3 with TRBJ2-5; 10 bases line up with TRBD1. Germline V CDR1 and CDR2: SGHNT, YENEEA. The CDR3 has 16 residues. Trimming removed 3 bases from V and 5 bases from J; junction bases left unmatched: 9. Here the CDR3 reads CASSFGTGDVGETQYF. In DNA form, the CDR3 reads TGTGCCAGCAGCTTCGGGACAGGGGACGTCGGGGAGACCCAGTACTTC.

This sequence joins TRBV5-1 and TRBJ1-1; D not certain. V was shortened by 3 bases and J by 6 bases, with 18 bases between the two germline ends. Germline CDR1 reads SGHRS; CDR2 reads YFSETQ. CDR3 length: 15 amino acids. CDR3: CASSSQPPPGAEAFF. Written as DNA, the CDR3 is TGCGCCAGCAGCTCCCAACCCCCCCCCGGAGCTGAAGCTTTCTTT.

Only one count was recorded for this clone. The chain recombines TRBV10-1 with TRBJ2-7; maybe TRBD2 (6 bases). V was clipped by 2 bases and J by 5 bases, with 16 bases between them. This CDR3 contains 15 residues. Germline-derived CDR1 and CDR2 are WNHNN and SYGVQD (reference sequence). In DNA, the CDR3 is TGCGCCAGCAGTGAGCGGGGGATTGAATTCCACGAGCAGTACTTC. It yields the protein CASSERGIEFHEQYF.

This clone was counted between two and nine times. The rearrangement links TRBV9 to TRBJ1-5, with D possibly matching TRBD1 (5 bases). The CDR3 loop spans 16 amino acids. Germline values: CDR1 SGDLS, CDR2 YYNGEE. V shed 3 bases and J shed 3 bases, with 16 bases lying between them. Written as DNA, the CDR3 is TGTGCCAGCAGCGCACGACAGCTCTCTATCAATCAGCCCCAGCATTTT. Amino acid sequence: CASSARQLSINQPQHF.